This is a list of T cell receptor beta chains from one sample in a study of shared clonotypes between healthy human individuals. The assay was immunoSEQ multiplex PCR, and TCRdb's table has in-frame clones only and misses some. The profile covers roughly 1,600,000 clones, with around 98.5% appearing a single time and approximately 0.4% taken by the ten largest. Sequences were obtained from naive CD4+ T cells sorted from blood. These receptors came from a man aged 30-40 years in good health. The CDR3 runs from the conserved cysteine through the conserved F or W. Fields, in order: D gene, clone size, V gene, J gene, CDR3 DNA, CDR3 protein. A D gene is named only where the DNA matches it firmly. Where a row states a size, it is once, few, many or the class of an expanded clone; other rows omit it.

d_gene: TRBD1
abundance: -
v_gene: TRBV19
j_gene: TRBJ2-5
CDR3nt: TGTGCCAGTAGGATTACAGGGGGCGCAGGGGAGACCCAGTACTTC
CDR3aa: CASRITGGAGETQYF

d_gene: -
abundance: -
v_gene: TRBV4-3
j_gene: TRBJ2-2
CDR3nt: TGCGCCAGCAGCCAAGGCGTAACCACCGGGGAGCTGTTTTTT
CDR3aa: CASSQGVTTGELFF

d_gene: -
abundance: -
v_gene: TRBV29-1
j_gene: TRBJ2-1
CDR3nt: TGCAGCGTTTCGGACAATGAGCAGTTCTTC
CDR3aa: CSVSDNEQFF

d_gene: TRBD2
abundance: -
v_gene: TRBV7-6
j_gene: TRBJ2-7
CDR3nt: TGTGCCAGCAGCTTAGCCCCGTCTTTTAAGGGACTAGCGGGAGGGCCGGGCTACGAGCAGTACTTC
CDR3aa: CASSLAPSFKGLAGGPGYEQYF

d_gene: TRBD2
abundance: -
v_gene: TRBV18
j_gene: TRBJ2-4
CDR3nt: TGTGCCAGCTCACCTATTAGCGGGACCAAAAACATTCAGTACTTC
CDR3aa: CASSPISGTKNIQYF

d_gene: -
abundance: -
v_gene: TRBV5-4
j_gene: TRBJ2-3
CDR3nt: TGTGCCAGCAGCGATGGGGCACTAGATACGCAGTATTTT
CDR3aa: CASSDGALDTQYF

d_gene: -
abundance: -
v_gene: TRBV7-9
j_gene: TRBJ2-2
CDR3nt: TGTGCCAGCAGCTCACAGGGTCGGGAGCTGTTTTTT
CDR3aa: CASSSQGRELFF

d_gene: TRBD1
abundance: once
v_gene: TRBV7-3
j_gene: TRBJ1-1
CDR3nt: TGTGCCAGCAGCCCAGCAGGGGGTAAGAACACTGAAGCTTTCTTT
CDR3aa: CASSPAGGKNTEAFF

d_gene: -
abundance: once
v_gene: TRBV14
j_gene: TRBJ2-1
CDR3nt: TGTGCCAGCAGCGTCCTTAGGGGGGCCGCCTACAATGAGCAGTTCTTC
CDR3aa: CASSVLRGAAYNEQFF

d_gene: TRBD1
abundance: -
v_gene: TRBV18
j_gene: TRBJ2-5
CDR3nt: TGTGCCAGCTCAACCGACAGGGGAGGAGGGGAGACCCAGTACTTC
CDR3aa: CASSTDRGGGETQYF

d_gene: TRBD2
abundance: -
v_gene: TRBV5-5
j_gene: TRBJ2-3
CDR3nt: TGTGCCAGCAGCAAGGGACTAGCGGGAATCACAGATACGCAGTATTTT
CDR3aa: CASSKGLAGITDTQYF

d_gene: -
abundance: -
v_gene: TRBV11-2
j_gene: TRBJ2-7
CDR3nt: TGTGCCAGCAGCATCTCCTACGAGCAGTACTTC
CDR3aa: CASSISYEQYF

d_gene: -
abundance: -
v_gene: TRBV5-1
j_gene: TRBJ1-1
CDR3nt: TGCGCCAGCAGCTTGGTATTCGGAGACACTGAAGCTTTCTTT
CDR3aa: CASSLVFGDTEAFF

d_gene: -
abundance: -
v_gene: TRBV9
j_gene: TRBJ2-3
CDR3nt: TGTGCCAGCAGCCCAAGAGGGCGGGACCGCACAGATACGCAGTATTTT
CDR3aa: CASSPRGRDRTDTQYF

d_gene: -
abundance: -
v_gene: TRBV10-1
j_gene: TRBJ1-1
CDR3nt: TGCGCCAGCAGCGAATTCAAACGTGGGCCTGAAGCTTTCTTT
CDR3aa: CASSEFKRGPEAFF

d_gene: TRBD2
abundance: -
v_gene: TRBV9
j_gene: TRBJ2-3
CDR3nt: TGTGCCAGCAGCTCCCTAGCGGTTCCTGGGCCAGATACGCAGTATTTT
CDR3aa: CASSSLAVPGPDTQYF

d_gene: -
abundance: -
v_gene: TRBV29-1
j_gene: TRBJ2-5
CDR3nt: TGCAGCGTTTCCGGCCTCCGGGAGACCCAGTACTTC
CDR3aa: CSVSGLRETQYF

d_gene: -
abundance: -
v_gene: TRBV11-2
j_gene: TRBJ2-7
CDR3nt: TGTGCCAGCAGCTTAGTGGCGCCCCGCAGGGACGAGCAGTACTTC
CDR3aa: CASSLVAPRRDEQYF

d_gene: TRBD1
abundance: -
v_gene: TRBV5-1
j_gene: TRBJ2-7
CDR3nt: TGCGCCAGTAGTCGGGACAGGCCTCCTGGCGAGCAGTACTTC
CDR3aa: CASSRDRPPGEQYF

d_gene: -
abundance: -
v_gene: TRBV19
j_gene: TRBJ1-1
CDR3nt: TGTGCCAGTAGCAAGCAACTAGGGGGGTCCTACACTGAAGCTTTCTTT
CDR3aa: CASSKQLGGSYTEAFF

d_gene: -
abundance: -
v_gene: TRBV11-2
j_gene: TRBJ2-7
CDR3nt: TGTGCCAGCAGCTTAGTCCCCTACGAGCAGTACTTC
CDR3aa: CASSLVPYEQYF

d_gene: -
abundance: once
v_gene: TRBV29-1
j_gene: TRBJ2-7
CDR3nt: TGCAGCGTTGACGCCGGGAAGAGAGGCGAGCAGTACTTC
CDR3aa: CSVDAGKRGEQYF

d_gene: -
abundance: -
v_gene: TRBV11-3
j_gene: TRBJ2-3
CDR3nt: TGTGCCAGCAGCTTTTCCGGGTTGAGCACAGATACGCAGTATTTT
CDR3aa: CASSFSGLSTDTQYF

d_gene: -
abundance: -
v_gene: TRBV2
j_gene: TRBJ2-2
CDR3nt: TGTGCCAGCAGTGAAAAGAGGTCCGGGGAGCTGTTTTTT
CDR3aa: CASSEKRSGELFF

d_gene: TRBD1
abundance: -
v_gene: TRBV4-1
j_gene: TRBJ2-2
CDR3nt: TGCGCCAGCAGCCAGGCCGGGACAGTGAACACCGGGGAGCTGTTTTTT
CDR3aa: CASSQAGTVNTGELFF

d_gene: TRBD1
abundance: -
v_gene: TRBV2
j_gene: TRBJ2-1
CDR3nt: TGTGCCAGCAGCCGGACAGGGGTCAATGAGCAGTTCTTC
CDR3aa: CASSRTGVNEQFF

d_gene: TRBD1
abundance: -
v_gene: TRBV5-4
j_gene: TRBJ2-3
CDR3nt: TGTGCCAGCAGCTTGAGCCAGGGGGCCGGGGCAGATACGCAGTATTTT
CDR3aa: CASSLSQGAGADTQYF

d_gene: -
abundance: -
v_gene: TRBV18
j_gene: TRBJ1-2
CDR3nt: TGTGCCAGCTCACCATACAGGGATGTCTATGGCTACACCTTC
CDR3aa: CASSPYRDVYGYTF

d_gene: -
abundance: -
v_gene: TRBV6-1
j_gene: TRBJ2-5
CDR3nt: TGTGCCAGCAGGCGAGGATTGCGAGAGACCCAGTACTTC
CDR3aa: CASRRGLRETQYF

d_gene: TRBD2
abundance: -
v_gene: TRBV6-4
j_gene: TRBJ2-1
CDR3nt: TGTGCCAGCAGTGACACTAGCGGGAAGGCTGAGCAGTTCTTC
CDR3aa: CASSDTSGKAEQFF

d_gene: TRBD2
abundance: -
v_gene: TRBV19
j_gene: TRBJ2-7
CDR3nt: TGTGCCAGTAGCCCAGCGGGAGTACGGCCCTACGAGCAGTACTTC
CDR3aa: CASSPAGVRPYEQYF

d_gene: TRBD2
abundance: -
v_gene: TRBV11-1
j_gene: TRBJ2-1
CDR3nt: TGTGCCAGCGCAGCTAGCGGGAGGACTGAGCAGTTCTTC
CDR3aa: CASAASGRTEQFF

d_gene: -
abundance: -
v_gene: TRBV5-6
j_gene: TRBJ2-7
CDR3nt: TGTGCCAGCAGCTTGGCCGTCTCCTACGAGCAGTACTTC
CDR3aa: CASSLAVSYEQYF

d_gene: TRBD1
abundance: -
v_gene: TRBV28
j_gene: TRBJ1-3
CDR3nt: TGTGCCAGCAGCCGACAGGGAGGATCTGGAAACACCATATATTTT
CDR3aa: CASSRQGGSGNTIYF

d_gene: TRBD2
abundance: -
v_gene: TRBV7-9
j_gene: TRBJ2-5
CDR3nt: TGTGCCAGCAGCTTACGGGGGGGCGCCGAAGAGACCCAGTACTTC
CDR3aa: CASSLRGGAEETQYF

d_gene: -
abundance: -
v_gene: TRBV7-9
j_gene: TRBJ2-7
CDR3nt: TGTGCCAGCAGCAACTCCCTCCGACTCCGTCTCTACGAGCAGTACTTC
CDR3aa: CASSNSLRLRLYEQYF

d_gene: -
abundance: -
v_gene: TRBV28
j_gene: TRBJ2-1
CDR3nt: TGTGCCAGCAGTTCCAACCCGAACAATGAGCAGTTCTTC
CDR3aa: CASSSNPNNEQFF

d_gene: -
abundance: -
v_gene: TRBV7-2
j_gene: TRBJ2-3
CDR3nt: TGTGCCAGCAGCTTAGCACCACCTATAGCGGACTATAGCACAGATACGCAGTATTTT
CDR3aa: CASSLAPPIADYSTDTQYF

d_gene: -
abundance: -
v_gene: TRBV5-1
j_gene: TRBJ1-2
CDR3nt: TGCGCCAGCAGCGAGGGATATGGCTACACCTTC
CDR3aa: CASSEGYGYTF

d_gene: -
abundance: -
v_gene: TRBV4-1
j_gene: TRBJ2-5
CDR3nt: TGCGCCAGCAGCCAAGATGGGCTAGGGCAAGAGACCCAGTACTTC
CDR3aa: CASSQDGLGQETQYF

d_gene: -
abundance: -
v_gene: TRBV5-1
j_gene: TRBJ1-4
CDR3nt: TGCGCCAGCAGCTTGGATCGTTGGGGACTTAATGAAAAACTGTTTTTT
CDR3aa: CASSLDRWGLNEKLFF

d_gene: -
abundance: -
v_gene: TRBV11-3
j_gene: TRBJ2-2
CDR3nt: TGTGCCAGCAGCTTAACCGAGATAGGCCGACGGAACACCGGGGAGCTGTTTTTT
CDR3aa: CASSLTEIGRRNTGELFF

d_gene: TRBD2
abundance: -
v_gene: TRBV2
j_gene: TRBJ2-1
CDR3nt: TGTGCCAGCAAAAGGTCTAGCGGGAGTGGAAATGAGCAGTTCTTC
CDR3aa: CASKRSSGSGNEQFF

d_gene: TRBD2
abundance: -
v_gene: TRBV9
j_gene: TRBJ2-1
CDR3nt: TGTGCCAGCAGCGTAGCAGGGACTAAGTCCCATGAGCAGTTCTTC
CDR3aa: CASSVAGTKSHEQFF

d_gene: TRBD2
abundance: -
v_gene: TRBV11-2
j_gene: TRBJ2-7
CDR3nt: TGTGCCAGCAGCGGTACTAGCGGGAGCTACGAGCAGTACTTC
CDR3aa: CASSGTSGSYEQYF

d_gene: -
abundance: -
v_gene: TRBV5-5
j_gene: TRBJ1-2
CDR3nt: TGTGCCAGCAGCGGGAACAGGGAGTTGGACTATGGCTACACCTTC
CDR3aa: CASSGNRELDYGYTF

d_gene: -
abundance: -
v_gene: TRBV2
j_gene: TRBJ2-2
CDR3nt: TGTGCCAGCAGTGCTAGAGGCACCGGGGAGCTGTTTTTT
CDR3aa: CASSARGTGELFF

d_gene: -
abundance: -
v_gene: TRBV7-4
j_gene: TRBJ2-7
CDR3nt: TGTGCCAGCAGCTTTAACGTTGAGGGAGTTGACTTTTACGAGCAGTACTTC
CDR3aa: CASSFNVEGVDFYEQYF

d_gene: -
abundance: -
v_gene: TRBV27
j_gene: TRBJ2-2
CDR3nt: TGTGCCAGCAAAAGGCCCACTGGGGAGCTGTTTTTT
CDR3aa: CASKRPTGELFF